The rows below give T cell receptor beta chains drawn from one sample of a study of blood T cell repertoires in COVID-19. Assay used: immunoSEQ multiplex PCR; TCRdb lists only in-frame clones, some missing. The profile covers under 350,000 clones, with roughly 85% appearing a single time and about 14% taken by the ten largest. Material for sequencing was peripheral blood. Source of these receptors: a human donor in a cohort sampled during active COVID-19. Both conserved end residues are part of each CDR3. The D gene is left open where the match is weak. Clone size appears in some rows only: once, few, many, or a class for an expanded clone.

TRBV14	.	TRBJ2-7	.	CASSLLGAREQYF	TGTGCCAGCAGCCTCCTAGGGGCGAGGGAGCAGTACTTC
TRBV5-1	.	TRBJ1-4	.	CASSLPDEKLFF	TGCGCCAGCAGCTTGCCAGATGAAAAACTGTTTTTT
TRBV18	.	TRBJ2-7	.	CASSPQTTYEQYF	TGTGCCAGCTCACCGCAAACTACCTACGAGCAGTACTTC
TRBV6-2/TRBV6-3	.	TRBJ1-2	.	CASSTTRPGYTF	TGTGCCAGCAGTACGACAAGGCCGGGCTACACCTTC
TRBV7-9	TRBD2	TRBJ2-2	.	CASSLIGLAGANTGELFF	TGTGCCAGCAGCCTGATAGGGCTAGCGGGAGCGAACACCGGGGAGCTGTTTTTT
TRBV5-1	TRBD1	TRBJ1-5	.	CASSGTGAANQPQHF	TGCGCCAGCAGCGGGACAGGGGCGGCCAATCAGCCCCAGCATTTT
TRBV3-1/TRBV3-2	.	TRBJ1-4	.	CASSQDRGFGEKLFF	TGTGCCAGCAGCCAAGATCGGGGGTTCGGAGAAAAACTGTTTTTT
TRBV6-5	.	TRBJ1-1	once	CASSLSGWTEAFF	TGTGCCAGCAGTTTAAGCGGGTGGACTGAAGCTTTCTTT
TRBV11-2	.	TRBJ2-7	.	CASSLGPLGNAGKQYF	TGTGCCAGCAGCTTAGGTCCGTTGGGTAACGCAGGCAAGCAGTACTTC
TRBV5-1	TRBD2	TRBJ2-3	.	CASSPGLAGSTDTQYF	TGCGCCAGCAGCCCCGGACTAGCGGGAAGCACAGATACGCAGTATTTT
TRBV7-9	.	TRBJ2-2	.	CASRRGVVITGELFF	TGTGCCAGCAGAAGGGGCGTTGTCATTACCGGGGAGCTGTTTTTT
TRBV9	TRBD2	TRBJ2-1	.	CASSSRGLGGNEQFF	TGTGCCAGCAGCTCCAGAGGTTTGGGGGGGAATGAGCAGTTCTTC
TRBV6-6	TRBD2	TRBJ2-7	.	CASRRLGTSGRAYEQYF	TGTGCCAGCAGACGACTCGGGACTAGCGGGAGGGCTTACGAGCAGTACTTC
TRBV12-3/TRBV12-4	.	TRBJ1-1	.	CASSFLRTEAFF	TGTGCCAGCAGTTTCCTACGCACTGAAGCTTTCTTT
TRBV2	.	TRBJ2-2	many	CASRRSGANTGELFF	TGTGCCAGCAGGCGGTCGGGGGCGAACACCGGGGAGCTGTTTTTT
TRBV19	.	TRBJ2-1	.	CPTPSSSYNEQFF	TGCCCGACACCTTCGAGCTCCTACAATGAGCAGTTCTTC
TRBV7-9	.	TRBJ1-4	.	CASSQDSPNEKLFF	TGTGCCAGCAGCCAGGACAGCCCTAATGAAAAACTGTTTTTT
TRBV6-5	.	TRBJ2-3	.	CASSYSTAGTTDTQYF	TGTGCCAGCAGTTACTCGACAGCGGGTACCACAGATACGCAGTATTTT
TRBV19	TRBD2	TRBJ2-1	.	CASTETSGSFRNEQFF	TGTGCCAGTACCGAGACTAGCGGGAGTTTCCGCAATGAGCAGTTCTTC
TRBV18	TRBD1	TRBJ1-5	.	CASSPGQGDNQPQHF	TGTGCCAGCTCACCGGGACAGGGGGACAATCAGCCCCAGCATTTT
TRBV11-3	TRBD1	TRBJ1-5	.	CASSSRDRVRLGNQPQHF	TGTGCCAGCAGCTCGCGGGACAGGGTACGATTGGGCAATCAGCCCCAGCATTTT
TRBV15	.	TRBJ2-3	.	CATSRGLGAASTDTQYF	TGTGCCACCAGCAGAGGTCTAGGAGCGGCTAGCACAGATACGCAGTATTTT
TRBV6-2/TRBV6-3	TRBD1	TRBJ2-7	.	CASSPLGTGYEQYF	TGTGCCAGCAGCCCCCTCGGGACAGGCTACGAGCAGTACTTC
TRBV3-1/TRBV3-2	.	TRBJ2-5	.	CASSRGTPYF	TGTGCCAGCAGCCGCGGGACTCCCTACTTC
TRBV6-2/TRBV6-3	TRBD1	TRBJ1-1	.	CASSHTRDRARTEAFF	TGTGCCAGCAGTCACACCCGGGACAGGGCAAGAACTGAAGCTTTCTTT
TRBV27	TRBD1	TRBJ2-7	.	CASSSTGTGTYEQYF	TGTGCCAGCAGTTCCACCGGGACAGGGACCTACGAGCAGTACTTC
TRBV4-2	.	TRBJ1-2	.	CASSQPLGGGRGNYGYTF	TGTGCCAGCAGCCAACCCCTAGGAGGGGGGAGGGGTAACTATGGCTACACCTTC